These 22 T cell receptor beta chains were all obtained from the same sample, sequenced in a study of cytomegalovirus exposure and HLA in healthy donors. PCR primers comprised 60 Vbeta and 13 Jbeta primers. The method was immunoSEQ multiplex PCR; TCRdb's version includes in-frame clones alone and lacks a portion of them. The repertoire has some 210,000 clones, around 86% of them found once; the top ten carry over 1%. The sample taken for sequencing was PBMCs. The receptors were sampled from a young man in good health and CMV-seronegative.

The chain joins TRBV7-9 to TRBJ2-1, with 14 bases aligning to TRBD2. V lost 5 bases and J lost 6; bases outside the gene matches: 6. CDR1 is SEHNR, CDR2 FQNEAQ, per germline (reference sequence). This CDR3 contains 16 residues. The chain's CDR3 is CASSTGLAGASNEQFF. The CDR3 coding sequence is TGTGCCAGCAGCACGGGACTAGCGGGAGCCAGCAATGAGCAGTTCTTC.

Of note for this clone: Its ends do not fully match the called genes, so a read error is possible. The chain uses TRBV7-9 and TRBJ2-7, with TRBD2 identical over 10 bases. This CDR3 contains 15 residues. CDR1 is SEHNR, CDR2 FQNEAQ, per germline (reference sequence). CDR3 loop: CSSGGGGVESYEQYF. In DNA, the CDR3 is TGTTCCAGCGGGGGGGGTGGGGTGGAATCCTACGAGCAGTACTTC.

The count of this clone is one. The rearrangement joins TRBV10-1 to TRBJ1-1, with TRBD1 as a possible D gene (6 bases). This CDR3 has 14 amino acids. From germline, CDR1 is WNHNN and CDR2 SYGVQD (reference sequence). The ends were cut back, 4 bases at V and 5 bases at J, with 14 bases in the middle. CDR3 sequence: CASSGTGRGTEAFF. Written as DNA, the CDR3 is TGCGCCAGCAGTGGTACAGGGCGAGGAACTGAAGCTTTCTTT.

This clone appeared a single time. The chain combines TRBV29-1 with TRBJ1-2, with unresolved D. This CDR3 contains 11 residues. The V gene lost 2 bases and the J gene lost 8 bases, with 9 bases spanning the gap. The germline V gene encodes CDR1 SQVTM and CDR2 ANQGSEA. CDR3 nucleotide sequence: TGCAGCGTTGAATACTCAAACGGCTACACCTTC. It encodes CSVEYSNGYTF. The full variable domain, completed using reference TRBV29-1 and TRBJ1-2, is SAVISQKPSRDICQRGTSLTIQCQVDSQVTMMFWYRQQPGQSLTLIATANQGSEATYESGFVIDKFPISRPNLTFSTLTVSNMSPEDSSIYLCSVEYSNGYTFGSGTRLTVV.

The J gene is TRBJ1-5, the V gene TRBV7-9; TRBD1 might be the D (5 bases). The CDR3 covers 15 residues. CDR1 is SEHNR and CDR2 is FQNEAQ in the germline V gene (reference sequence). V dropped 1 base and J dropped 6 bases, with 13 bases sitting between them. Here the CDR3 DNA reads TGTGCCAGCAGCTTAGGGGGCCTCCGGCCTCAGCCCCAGCATTTT. It is translated as CASSLGGLRPQPQHF.

The genes are TRBV18 and TRBJ1-1; 7 nucleotides align to TRBD1. Losses at the gene ends were 2 bases for V and 1 base for J; bases not matched to a gene: 10. The CDR3 has 17 amino acids. CDR1 KGHSH and CDR2 LQKENI come from the germline V gene. CDR3 sequence reads: CASSPIMRGQGNTEAFF. In DNA form, the CDR3 reads TGTGCCAGCTCACCAATCATGAGGGGGCAAGGGAACACTGAAGCTTTCTTT.

The CDR3 is CASSSRWGARKETQYF. In DNA, the CDR3 is TGTGCCAGCAGCTCCCGCTGGGGAGCGAGAAAAGAGACCCAGTACTTC. The chain employs TRBV11-2 and TRBJ2-5; TRBD2 is a possible D gene (5 bases). Trimming took 4 bases from V and 3 from J, leaving 18 bases between them. CDR3 length equals 16 residues. The germline gives CDR1 SGHAT, CDR2 FQNNGV.

V gene TRBV2 combines with J gene TRBJ2-7; 8 bases match TRBD2. CDR1 and CDR2 from the germline V gene are SNHLY and FYNNEI. The CDR3 extends over 16 amino acids. Trimming cost V 1 base and J 6 bases; bases outside gene matches: 11. The CDR3 here is CASSEGGAGGASEQYF. The CDR3 coding sequence is TGTGCCAGCAGTGAAGGGGGCGCCGGGGGGGCGAGCGAGCAGTACTTC.

Only one count was recorded for this clone. The chain is built from TRBV6-5 and TRBJ1-4; D is uncertain. CDR1 and CDR2 from the germline V gene are MNHEY and SVGAGI. Trimming shortened V by 6 bases and J by 7 bases, and 18 bases separated the two germline ends. The length of the CDR3 is 15 residues. The CDR3 nucleotides are TGTGCCAGCAGGAAAGACGGGTCCGCAAGTGAAAAACTGTTTTTT. It translates to CASRKDGSASEKLFF.

The chain carries TRBV30 and TRBJ1-1, with D uncertain. Germline CDR1 GTSNPN, CDR2 SVGIG (reference sequence). CDR3 length: 13 residues. Trimming shortened V by 4 bases and J by 1 base, and 10 bases separated the two germline ends. CDR3 sequence (DNA): TGTGCCTGGACCCGGGAGAGGAACACTGAAGCTTTCTTT. This codes for CAWTRERNTEAFF. Filled out from reference TRBV30 and TRBJ1-1, the complete variable domain reads SQTIHQWPATLVQPVGSPLSLECTVEGTSNPNLYWYRQAAGRGLQLLFYSVGIGQISSEVPQNLSASRPQDRQFILSSKKLLLSDSGFYLCAWTRERNTEAFFGQGTRLTVV.

The chain recombines TRBV9 with TRBJ1-1; 7 bases fit TRBD1. Germline lookup yields CDR1 SGDLS and CDR2 YYNGEE. The CDR3 has 12 residues. V was pared by 4 bases and J by 8 bases, with 5 bases of the junction left unmatched. CDR3 DNA sequence: TGTGCCAGCAGCCCAACAGGGGTCGAAGCTTTCTTT. Residues: CASSPTGVEAFF.

V gene TRBV9 combines with J gene TRBJ1-1; 7 positions agree with TRBD1. CDR3 size: 14 residues. The V and J ends lost 0 bases and 6 bases, in that order; junction bases with no gene match: 5. Germline CDR1 and CDR2: SGDLS and YYNGEE. For the CDR3, the DNA is TGTGCCAGCAGCGTAGCTACAGGGGCTGCTGAAGCTTTCTTT. This codes for CASSVATGAAEAFF.

In DNA, the CDR3 is TGTGCCAGCAGCGGGGGCATGACGGCGGACACTGAAGCTTTCTTT. Protein product: CASSGGMTADTEAFF. The chain employs TRBV9 and TRBJ1-1, with a possible D match to TRBD1 (5 bases). Germline V gene data show CDR1 as SGDLS and CDR2 as YYNGEE. V dropped 3 bases and J dropped 3 bases, with 15 bases sitting between them. The CDR3 extends over 15 amino acids.

The chain links TRBV1 to TRBJ2-7; the table calls TRBD2, which could not be checked here. TRBV1 is a documented pseudogene. This CDR3 comprises 21 residues. The CDR3 is CTSRAPAEGLAGGPLRGEQYF. The CDR3 bases are TGCACCAGCAGGGCCCCCGCCGAAGGACTAGCGGGGGGCCCCCTTCGGGGAGAGCAGTACTTC.

The chain couples TRBV6-5 to TRBJ2-7; 12 bases fit TRBD2. The CDR3 runs 15 residues. V shed 6 bases and J 7 bases; nucleotides not matched to a gene: 10. CDR1 and CDR2 from the germline V gene are MNHEY and SVGAGI. The CDR3 DNA follows: TGTGCCAGCAGGACTAGCGGGGGATTTCTGGGTGAGCAGTACTTC. Translated, it gives CASRTSGGFLGEQYF.

The DNA for the CDR3 is TGCGCCAGGCCCCGGGAGGGGGGCCCCAATGAGCAGTTCTTC. Encoded protein: CARPREGGPNEQFF. The chain combines TRBV10-2 with TRBJ2-1; 8 positions agree with TRBD2. V gave up 9 bases and J gave up 6 bases; unmatched junction bases: 10. Germline loops: CDR1 WSHSY, CDR2 SAAADI. CDR3 length: 14 residues.

This chain links TRBV5-1 with TRBJ2-1, with unresolved D. This CDR3 region has 14 residues. V was cut by 0 bases and J by 1 base, with 5 bases left in between. Germline V CDR1 and CDR2: SGHRS, YFSETQ. CDR3 amino acids: CASSLDISYNEQFF. The CDR3 DNA reads TGCGCCAGCAGCTTGGATATATCCTACAATGAGCAGTTCTTC.

The rearrangement uses TRBV30 and TRBJ2-1; the match to TRBD1 covers 7 bases. The CDR3 covers 16 residues. Trimming removed 4 bases from V and 3 bases from J; junction bases left unmatched: 12. Germline CDR1 is GTSNPN and CDR2 is SVGIG (reference sequence). The CDR3 is CAWKPGDRTYYNEQFF. The CDR3 nucleotides read TGTGCCTGGAAGCCCGGGGACAGAACGTACTACAATGAGCAGTTCTTC.

In this sample, this clone turned up a few times. The J gene is TRBJ2-3, the V gene TRBV5-1, with 10 bases identical to TRBD1. The germline V gene has CDR1 SGHRS and CDR2 YFSETQ. V lost 4 bases to trimming and J lost 4 bases; unmatched junction nucleotides: 6. The CDR3 is 15 amino acids. CDR3 sequence reads: CASSPTTGGADTQYF. As DNA, the CDR3 is TGCGCCAGCAGCCCAACGACAGGGGGCGCAGATACGCAGTATTTT.

This sequence joins TRBV7-9 and TRBJ2-2, with 7 positions matching TRBD1. Germline values: CDR1 SEHNR, CDR2 FQNEAQ (reference sequence). V lost 2 bases and J lost 0; bases outside the gene matches: 6. CDR3 length: 17 amino acids. DNA for the CDR3: TGTGCCAGCAGCTTATTAGGGGGCTCGACGAACACCGGGGAGCTGTTTTTT. Translation: CASSLLGGSTNTGELFF.

The CDR3 nucleotides read TGTGCCAGCAGACCCTTGGCGGGCGGCTACACCTTC. Amino acids: CASRPLAGGYTF. The chain uses TRBV28 and TRBJ1-2, with D unresolved. V dropped 6 bases and J dropped 8 bases, with 13 bases sitting between them. Germline values: CDR1 MDHEN, CDR2 SYDVKM. This CDR3 is built from 12 residues.

The rearrangement joins TRBV19 to TRBJ2-2; a possible D gene is TRBD1 (6 bases). The CDR3 extends over 17 amino acids. Trimming pared 5 bases from V and 8 bases from J, leaving 24 bases between. Germline loops: CDR1 LNHDA, CDR2 SQIVND (reference sequence). This CDR3 reads CASSSPGTSKQGGELFF. The CDR3 nucleotides read TGTGCCAGTAGTTCGCCCGGGACAAGCAAACAAGGGGGGGAGCTGTTTTTT. Full variable domain (outside the CDR3, taken from reference TRBV19 and TRBJ2-2): DGGITQSPKYLFRKEGQNVTLSCEQNLNHDAMYWYRQDPGQGLRLIYYSQIVNDFQKGDIAEGYSVSREKKESFPLTVTSAQKNPTAFYLCASSSPGTSKQGGELFFGEGSRLTVL.